These 32 T cell receptor beta chains share one sample of origin, sequenced in a study of blood T cell repertoires in COVID-19. Sequencing used immunoSEQ multiplex PCR; TCRdb keeps in-frame clones, though not all of them. The table has 250,000 or so clones, roughly 84% seen once; the top ten hold approximately 1.5%. Sequences were obtained from peripheral blood. The receptor source for this set is a woman aged 40 to 50 who had recovered from COVID-19.

V is TRBV9 and J is TRBJ1-6; TRBD1 matches at 7 bases. The CDR3 is 15 residues long. Germline trimming cut 4 bases from V and 8 bases from J; bases unmatched to any gene: 9. Germline CDR1 reads SGDLS; CDR2 reads YYNGEE. This CDR3 reads CASSRAGGRDSPLHF. DNA of the CDR3: TGTGCCAGCAGCAGGGCAGGGGGTCGGGATTCACCCCTCCACTTT.

The V call is TRBV6-6, the J call TRBJ1-2; D is possibly TRBD1 (6 bases). The ends were cut back, 7 bases at V and 6 bases at J, with 12 bases in the middle. Germline values: CDR1 MNHNY, CDR2 SVGAGI (reference sequence). The CDR3 totals 12 residues. The CDR3 loop reads CASNTGTHGYTF. The CDR3 DNA follows: TGTGCCAGCAACACAGGGACCCATGGCTACACCTTC.

About this clone itself: This specimen includes other DNA sequences encoding the same CDR3. This rearrangement joins TRBV4-2 to TRBJ2-3; 7 bases align to TRBD2. The CDR3 runs 15 residues. The J segment lost 1 base and the V segment lost 1 base, leaving 2 bases of the junction unmatched. Germline assignment: CDR1 LGHNA and CDR2 YNFKEQ. CDR3: CASSQGAGGTDTQYF. Written as DNA, the CDR3 is TGTGCCAGCAGCCAAGGGGCGGGGGGCACAGATACGCAGTATTTT.

The V call is TRBV28, the J call TRBJ2-3; TRBD2 matches 16 bases. Unmatched junction bases numbered 8, after V lost 1 base and J lost 7 bases. This CDR3 spans 18 amino acids. The germline V gene encodes CDR1 MDHEN and CDR2 SYDVKM. For the CDR3, the DNA is TGTGCCAGCAGTTTATCCCTCGGGACTAGCGGGGGGGCTTATACGCAGTATTTT. Translation: CASSLSLGTSGGAYTQYF.

Of note for this clone: This specimen includes other DNA sequences encoding the same CDR3. V usage is TRBV28 and J usage is TRBJ2-3; TRBD1 agrees at 8 bases. The CDR3 is 14 residues long. J was trimmed by 4 bases and V by 2 bases; bases with no gene match: 2. Looked up from germline, CDR1 is MDHEN and CDR2 is SYDVKM. The CDR3 reads CASSLQGAADTQYF. CDR3 in DNA: TGTGCCAGCAGTTTACAGGGGGCTGCAGATACGCAGTATTTT.

The chain combines TRBV19 with TRBJ1-4; D is perhaps TRBD1 (6 bases). This CDR3 spans 13 amino acids. V gave up 2 bases and J gave up 8 bases, with 9 bases separating them. Germline CDR1 is LNHDA and CDR2 is SQIVND (reference sequence). In nucleotides, the CDR3 is TGTGCCAGTAGTATACTCCAGGGGGAAAAACTGTTTTTT. As protein: CASSILQGEKLFF.

The chain is built from TRBV6-5 and TRBJ2-3; D possibly corresponds to TRBD1 (6 bases). V was cut by 4 bases and J by 5 bases, with 7 bases left in between. The germline V gene encodes CDR1 MNHEY and CDR2 SVGAGI. CDR3 length: 12 amino acids. The CDR3, as DNA: TGTGCCAGCAGTTTCAGGGGAGATACGCAGTATTTT. As protein: CASSFRGDTQYF.

The chain links TRBV3-1 (or the pseudogene TRBV3-2) to TRBJ1-5; TRBD1 matches 8 bases. The CDR3 has 15 residues. The germline CDR1 and CDR2 sequences are LGHDT and YNNKEL (reference sequence). In DNA, the CDR3 is TGTGCTAACTGTCCCGGGACAGGATACAATCAGCCCCAGCATTTT. It is translated as CANCPGTGYNQPQHF.

CDR3 region: CASSPRTGGSTNEKLFF. The CDR3 DNA is TGTGCCAGCTCACCAAGGACAGGGGGATCAACTAATGAAAAACTGTTTTTT. V gene TRBV18 combines with J gene TRBJ1-4, with TRBD1 identical over 10 bases. Germline CDR1 and CDR2: KGHSH and LQKENI. V shed 2 bases, J shed 0 bases, and the junction held 3 bases outside the gene matches. The length of the CDR3 is 17 residues.

This clone has just a few counts. The chain couples TRBV27 to TRBJ1-2; a possible D gene is TRBD1 (6 bases). CDR3 size: 16 residues. Trimming took 5 bases from V and 2 from J, leaving 18 bases between them. From germline, CDR1 is MNHEY and CDR2 SMNVEV (reference sequence). CDR3 region: CASSTPRGGGNYGYTF. The CDR3 coding sequence is TGTGCCAGCAGTACCCCTCGGGGAGGGGGAAACTATGGCTACACCTTC.

The V gene is TRBV5-4, the J gene TRBJ1-4; 8 nucleotides align to TRBD1. V dropped 2 bases and J dropped 6; count of bases not matched to a gene: 3. In germline, CDR1 is SGHNT, CDR2 YYREEE (reference sequence). The CDR3 spans 14 residues. CDR3 amino acids: CASSFPGQDEKLFF. CDR3 DNA sequence: TGTGCCAGCAGCTTTCCGGGACAGGATGAAAAACTGTTTTTT.

The chain recombines TRBV19 with TRBJ2-2; no firm D call. Trimming shortened V by 2 bases and J by 0 bases, and 7 bases separated the two germline ends. Germline V gives CDR1 LNHDA, CDR2 SQIVND (reference sequence). This CDR3 region has 15 residues. CDR3 bases: TGTGCCAGTAGTATACGGCAGGCGAACACCGGGGAGCTGTTTTTT. This encodes CASSIRQANTGELFF.

V and J are TRBV27 and TRBJ1-2, with D perhaps matching TRBD1 (5 bases). CDR1 and CDR2 (germline): MNHEY, SMNVEV (reference sequence). The CDR3 consists of 18 residues. V lost 6 bases, J lost 0 bases, and 23 bases lay in between. This CDR3 is CASSQGSDLSRTNYGYTF. The CDR3 DNA reads TGTGCCAGCAGCCAGGGCTCCGACTTATCAAGGACTAACTATGGCTACACCTTC.

The CDR3 sequence is CASTAVGGNNYGYTF. CDR3 nucleotide sequence: TGTGCCAGCACTGCCGTAGGCGGTAATAACTATGGCTACACCTTC. This chain joins TRBV11-2 and TRBJ1-2; D uncertain. The CDR3 contains 15 residues. The ends were cut back, 7 bases at V and 1 base at J, with 16 bases in the middle. Germline V CDR1 and CDR2: SGHAT, FQNNGV. Combining the CDR3 with reference TRBV11-2 and TRBJ1-2 gives the whole variable domain EAGVAQSPRYKIIEKRQSVAFWCNPISGHATLYWYQQILGQGPKLLIQFQNNGVVDDSQLPKDRFSAERLKGVDSTLKIQPAKLEDSAVYLCASTAVGGNNYGYTFGSGTRLTVV.

This clone was counted once. The chain uses TRBV18 and TRBJ1-2, with D possibly TRBD1 on 6 matching bases. The germline CDR1 and CDR2 sequences are KGHSH and LQKENI. CDR3 length: 15 amino acids. Between the trimmed V and J ends, which lost 3 bases and 8 bases, there was a span of 19 bases. The CDR3 DNA reads as TGTGCCAGCTCACCTTTGGGCTGGGGGCTCGGGGGCTACACCTTC. Its translation: CASSPLGWGLGGYTF.

The chain links TRBV6-5 to TRBJ1-5; D uncertain. From germline, CDR1 is MNHEY and CDR2 SVGAGI. This CDR3 contains 13 residues. Trimming shortened V by 4 bases and J by 5 bases, and 9 bases separated the two germline ends. The CDR3 here is CASSSKRDQPQHF. Written as DNA, the CDR3 is TGTGCCAGCAGTTCCAAGAGGGATCAGCCCCAGCATTTT.

The chain combines TRBV3-1 (or the pseudogene TRBV3-2) with TRBJ1-1; 10 bases are shared with TRBD1. Germline CDR1 reads LGHDT; CDR2 reads YNNKEL (reference sequence). The length of the CDR3 is 16 residues. J lost 4 bases, V lost 4 bases, and 9 bases had no gene match. The CDR3 sequence is CASSPGQGPRGTEAFF. CDR3 coding DNA: TGTGCCAGCAGCCCGGGACAGGGGCCGAGGGGCACTGAAGCTTTCTTT.

Here the CDR3 reads CATSRGGSVSYEQYF. DNA of the CDR3: TGTGCCACCAGCAGAGGCGGTAGCGTCTCCTACGAGCAGTACTTC. The chain employs TRBV15 and TRBJ2-7; D perhaps matches TRBD2 (5 bases). V lost 1 base and J 0 bases, leaving 10 bases between the germline ends. The CDR3 runs to 15 residues. CDR1 LNHNV and CDR2 YYDKDF come from the germline V gene (reference sequence).

Only a few counts were recorded for this clone. Other DNA sequences in the sample encode the same CDR3. This chain connects TRBV29-1 to TRBJ1-2, with 8 bases that match TRBD1. This CDR3 is 12 amino acids long. J gave up 8 bases and V 1 base, and 3 bases lay outside the gene matches. CDR1 is SQVTM, CDR2 ANQGSEA, per germline. CDR3 in amino acids: CSVEGTGRGYTF. CDR3 nucleotide sequence: TGCAGCGTTGAAGGGACAGGGAGAGGCTACACCTTC.

The chain uses TRBV30 and TRBJ1-3; D gene uncertain. The CDR3 runs 16 residues. V lost 4 bases, J lost 3 bases, and 19 bases lay in between. Per germline, CDR1 GTSNPN and CDR2 SVGIG (reference sequence). The CDR3 DNA reads TGTGCCTGGACCCCTACGGGGATTTTTATTGGAAACACCATATATTTT. It yields the protein CAWTPTGIFIGNTIYF.

This clone showed up many times. The chain uses TRBV6-5 and TRBJ2-3; 7 bases align to TRBD2. The CDR3 consists of 16 residues. Germline V gene lookup returns CDR1 MNHEY and CDR2 SVGAGI. After removal of 4 bases from V and 3 bases from J, the junction contained 10 bases not matched to a gene. This CDR3 reads CASSFLGGGGTDTQYF. The CDR3 coding sequence is TGTGCCAGCAGTTTCCTCGGCGGGGGAGGGACAGATACGCAGTATTTT.

V and J are TRBV15 and TRBJ2-2; maybe TRBD1 (6 bases). Trimming took off 6 bases at V and 4 bases at J, with 15 bases between the two ends. This CDR3 has 15 residues. CDR1 LNHNV and CDR2 YYDKDF come from the germline V gene (reference sequence). Here the CDR3 reads CATRSGTHFTGELFF. The CDR3 nucleotides are TGTGCCACCAGGTCCGGGACACACTTCACCGGGGAGCTGTTTTTT.

The rearrangement links TRBV19 to TRBJ1-4; D is ambiguous. This CDR3 contains 15 residues. With 3 bases removed from V and 5 bases from J, the gap between germline ends came to 13 bases. Germline lookup yields CDR1 LNHDA and CDR2 SQIVND (reference sequence). CDR3 sequence reads: CASSIMIERNEKLFF. CDR3 DNA sequence: TGTGCCAGTAGTATTATGATAGAACGGAATGAAAAACTGTTTTTT.

This clone was seen a handful of times. This chain joins TRBV5-1 and TRBJ1-2; 8 bases map to TRBD1. CDR3 length: 14 amino acids. Trimming cost V 3 bases and J 3 bases; bases outside gene matches: 4. CDR1 and CDR2 from the germline V gene are SGHRS and YFSETQ. CDR3 bases: TGCGCCAGCAGCTCAATGACAGGGGACTATGGCTACACCTTC. As protein: CASSSMTGDYGYTF.

This chain joins TRBV11-1 and TRBJ2-3; D possibly corresponds to TRBD2 (5 bases). CDR1 and CDR2 (germline): SGHAT, FQDESV (reference sequence). This CDR3 contains 14 residues. V was pared by 1 base and J by 10 bases, with 15 bases between. CDR3 DNA: TGTGCCAGCAGCTTAGGAGGGCTAGGAAAGGCGCAGTATTTT. Its protein product is CASSLGGLGKAQYF.

The chain links TRBV18 to TRBJ2-5; possible D gene TRBD1, 5 bases. This CDR3 has 11 residues. CDR1 is KGHSH and CDR2 is LQKENI in the germline V gene. Trimming removed 2 bases at V and 7 bases at J, with 5 bases between. CDR3 in amino acids: CASSPRGTQYF. CDR3 nucleotides: TGTGCCAGCTCACCAAGGGGGACCCAGTACTTC. The full variable domain, in which reference TRBV18 and TRBJ2-5 provide the parts outside the CDR3, is NAGVMQNPRHLVRRRGQEARLRCSPMKGHSHVYWYRQLPEEGLKFMVYLQKENIIDESGMPKERFSAEFPKEGPSILRIQQVVRGDSAAYFCASSPRGTQYFGPGTRLLVL.

The rearrangement joins TRBV28 to TRBJ2-7; TRBD1 agrees at 12 bases. Germline V gene data show CDR1 as MDHEN and CDR2 as SYDVKM. The V segment lost 4 bases and the J segment 6 bases; nucleotides outside the gene matches: 10. The CDR3 extends over 16 amino acids. CDR3: CASSSGTGQGAGEQYF. CDR3 coding DNA: TGTGCCAGCAGTTCAGGCACGGGACAGGGGGCGGGCGAGCAGTACTTC.

The CDR3 DNA follows: TGTGCCAGCAGCCAAGATCTTAGTTATAGCAATCAGCCCCAGCATTTT. Protein: CASSQDLSYSNQPQHF. The chain links TRBV3-1 (or the pseudogene TRBV3-2) to TRBJ1-5; D unclear. Trimming took off 0 bases at V and 0 bases at J, with 9 bases between the two ends. The length of the CDR3 is 16 residues. Germline loops: CDR1 LGHDT, CDR2 YNNKEL (reference sequence).

This clone was counted only a few times. J is TRBJ1-1 and V is TRBV12-3 or TRBV12-4, with D uncertain. CDR3 length: 13 residues. In DNA, the CDR3 is TGTGCGGTAGCAGCTAAATTGAACACTGAAGCTTTCTTT. Protein sequence: CAVAAKLNTEAFF.

CDR3 bases: TGTGCCAGCAGTTTACTCGTAGTTGCGGCCTACAATGAGCAGTTCTTC. As protein: CASSLLVVAAYNEQFF. The genes are TRBV28 and TRBJ2-1, with D hard to call. V shed 2 bases and J shed 2 bases, with 13 bases lying between them. Germline V gene sequence: CDR1 MDHEN, CDR2 SYDVKM. The CDR3 extends over 16 amino acids. The whole variable domain, remainder taken from reference TRBV28 and TRBJ2-1, is DVKVTQSSRYLVKRTGEKVFLECVQDMDHENMFWYRQDPGLGLRLIYFSYDVKMKEKGDIPEGYSVSREKKERFSLILESASTNQTSMYLCASSLLVVAAYNEQFFGPGTRLTVL.

This chain uses TRBV11-3 with TRBJ1-2; 8 nucleotides match TRBD1. The V and J ends lost 6 bases and 7 bases, in that order; junction bases with no gene match: 25. Germline V CDR1 and CDR2: SGHNT, YENEEA. CDR3 length: 19 amino acids. The CDR3 region has the DNA TGTGCCAGCAGAGCCCCTCGTTTCGACAGGGGCGCGGATTCTGGTGGCTACACCTTC. Translated, it gives CASRAPRFDRGADSGGYTF.

CDR3 coding DNA: TGTGCCATCAGTGATCGCTTCAAGGGGAATCAGCCCCAGCATTTT. Amino acids: CAISDRFKGNQPQHF. The rearrangement joins TRBV10-3 to TRBJ1-5, with D perhaps matching TRBD1 (5 bases). Germline-derived CDR1 and CDR2 are ENHRY and SYGVKD. The CDR3 totals 15 residues. V dropped 3 bases and J dropped 4 bases, with 13 bases sitting between them.